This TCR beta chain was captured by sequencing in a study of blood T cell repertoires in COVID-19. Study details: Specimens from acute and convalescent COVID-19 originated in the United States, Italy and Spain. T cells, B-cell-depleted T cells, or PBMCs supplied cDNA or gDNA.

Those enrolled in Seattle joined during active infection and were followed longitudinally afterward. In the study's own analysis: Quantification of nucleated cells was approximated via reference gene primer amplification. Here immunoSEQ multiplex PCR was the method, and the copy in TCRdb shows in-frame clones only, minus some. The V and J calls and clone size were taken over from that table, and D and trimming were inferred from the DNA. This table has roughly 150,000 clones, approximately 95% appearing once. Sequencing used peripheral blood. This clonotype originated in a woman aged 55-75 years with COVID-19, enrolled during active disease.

CDR3 sequence (DNA): TGTGCCAGCAGCGAAGGGACAGGTCGCTCCGTTAATTATGGCTACACCTTC. Encoded protein: CASSEGTGRSVNYGYTF. The chain carries TRBV5-8 and TRBJ1-2, with 8 bases fitting TRBD1. The CDR3 runs to 17 residues. Germline V gene sequence: CDR1 SGHTS, CDR2 YDEGEE. J lost 5 bases, V lost 4 bases, and 16 bases had no gene match.